The T cell receptor beta chain described here comes from a study of glioma-infiltrating T cells after dendritic cell vaccination. Study overall: At biweekly intervals, patients got three intradermal dendritic cell vaccine injections.

Time point described: after dendritic cell vaccination, including at tumor progression/relapse. This clone was seen a handful of times. V lost 1 base to trimming and J lost 15 bases; unmatched junction nucleotides: 15. The CDR3 contains 17 residues. The germline CDR1 and CDR2 sequences are KGHSH and LQKENI. Input was 2 ug genomic DNA, or all available if less. Clones were sequenced by immunoSEQ multiplex PCR, and TCRdb holds only the in-frame ones, with some missing. The data show roughly 60,000 clones, over 65% seen once. This rearrangement joins TRBV18 to TRBJ1-6; 10 positions match TRBD1. This clonotype originated in a human donor with glioblastoma. The sequences come from blood, collected after dendritic cell vaccination. Written as DNA, the CDR3 is TGTGCCAGCTCACCACTCACCGACAGGGGGCTAGCCTCAATCCTCCACTTT. Its translation is CASSPLTDRGLASILHF.